This T cell receptor beta chain derives from a study of blood T cell repertoires in COVID-19. Across the whole study: The samples span acute and convalescent COVID-19 from the United States, Italy and Spain.

Source study methods: Reference gene primers were amplified, and this amplification served to estimate nucleated cell counts. The assay was immunoSEQ multiplex PCR, and TCRdb's table has in-frame clones only and misses some. That table is the source of V, J and clone size, and D and trimming were worked out from the DNA. Of about 150,000 clones listed, roughly 80% are singletons. This CDR3 contains 16 residues. CDR1 is SGHDT and CDR2 is YYEEEE in the germline V gene. Trimming left V 1 base short and J 4 bases short, with 17 bases between. The study recruited people aged roughly 18 to 100 years across about two dozen US areas. The recovered donors of Cohort 3 showed two negative PCRs, clearance, or symptom resolution.

This rearrangement joins TRBV5-6 to TRBJ1-2; the D gene is possibly TRBD1 (6 bases). The TCR sequence derives from a man between 50 and 59 years old who had recovered from COVID-19. Sequencing was performed on PBMCs or T cells enriched from blood (not recorded which). The DNA for the CDR3 is TGTGCCAGCAGCTTGAGGCAGGGGCCCAAACTCTATGGCTACACCTTC. Residues: CASSLRQGPKLYGYTF.